Listed here are 13 T cell receptor beta chains from one sample, sequenced in a study of sequential checkpoint blockade in melanoma. Sequencing used immunoSEQ multiplex PCR; TCRdb keeps in-frame clones, though not all of them. Here the sample spans 5,500 or so clones, roughly 50% being singletons. Treatment specified: randomized to nivolumab then ipilimumab (arm A) or the reverse (arm B). This sample comprised CD8+ T cells sorted from blood (inferred from file names), obtained from a patient given nivolumab and ipilimumab in sequence. The receptors were sampled from a human patient with melanoma. Some clones in this sample may be carry-over from other donors' samples.

This clone was seen more than once but under ten times. V is TRBV7-9 and J is TRBJ1-1; the match to TRBD1 covers 9 bases. J gave up 3 bases and V 3 bases, and 8 bases lay outside the gene matches. There are 16 residues in the CDR3. Germline V lookup: CDR1 SEHNR, CDR2 FQNEAQ (reference sequence). Written as DNA, the CDR3 is TGTGCCAGCAGCTTCCCCCTCACAGGGGGCGACACTGAAGCTTTCTTT. Its protein is CASSFPLTGGDTEAFF.

This clone was recorded a few times. This chain uses TRBV13 with TRBJ1-1; tentative D call: TRBD1 (5 bases). V was shortened by 2 bases and J by 1 base, with 8 bases between the two germline ends. The CDR3 totals 14 residues. In germline, CDR1 is PRHDT, CDR2 FYEKMQ (reference sequence). The CDR3 DNA reads as TGTGCCAGCAGCTTAACTACAGGGAACACTGAAGCTTTCTTT. Protein sequence: CASSLTTGNTEAFF.

This clone was recorded a few times. The J gene is TRBJ1-5, the V gene TRBV6-4; 10 bases align to TRBD1. Germline V CDR1 and CDR2: MRHNA, SNTAGT. Trimming at V came to 5 bases and at J to 6 bases, leaving 16 bases not matched to a gene. CDR3 size: 18 residues. The CDR3 DNA follows: TGTGCCAGCAGTTTAGGAAATAATGACAGGGGGCCCGCTCAGCCCCAGCATTTT. Its translation is CASSLGNNDRGPAQPQHF.

V is TRBV2 and J is TRBJ2-7, with 7 bases matching TRBD1. Germline-derived CDR1 and CDR2 are SNHLY and FYNNEI. The trim removed 6 bases at V and 3 bases at J, leaving 11 bases unmatched. The CDR3 is made up of 15 amino acids. The CDR3, as DNA: TGTGCCAGCAGGGAACAGTCCGGGACAGACTACGAGCAGTACTTC. It yields the protein CASREQSGTDYEQYF.

This chain links TRBV10-3 with TRBJ2-7, with D possibly TRBD1 on 7 matching bases. Germline V CDR1 and CDR2: ENHRY, SYGVKD. V was shortened by 10 bases and J by 3 bases, with 16 bases between the two germline ends. This CDR3 has 13 amino acids. The CDR3 DNA is TGTGCCAGCGGTGGAGGGGGCGACTACGAGCAGTACTTC. Its protein product is CASGGGGDYEQYF.

This clone was seen only a few times. V and J are TRBV30 and TRBJ2-7, with a weak D call TRBD2 (7 bases). Germline V gene lookup returns CDR1 GTSNPN and CDR2 SVGIG (reference sequence). With 1 base removed from V and 4 bases from J, the gap between germline ends came to 14 bases. The CDR3 has 14 amino acids. CDR3 residues: CAWSESGGGYEQYF. In nucleotides, the CDR3 is TGTGCCTGGAGTGAGTCGGGGGGCGGATACGAGCAGTACTTC.

In its sample, this clone was seen a few times. The CDR3 protein is CSVEVPGQGAYEQYF. In DNA, the CDR3 is TGCAGCGTTGAAGTCCCGGGACAGGGGGCGTACGAGCAGTACTTC. The gene calls are TRBV29-1 and TRBJ2-7; TRBD1 matches 12 bases. Trimming removed 1 base from V and 4 bases from J; junction bases left unmatched: 5. This CDR3 has 15 amino acids. The germline CDR1 and CDR2 sequences are SQVTM and ANQGSEA.

The gene calls are TRBV5-1 and TRBJ2-7, with D perhaps TRBD2 (6 bases). With 4 bases removed from V and 3 bases from J, the gap between germline ends came to 11 bases. From germline, CDR1 is SGHRS and CDR2 YFSETQ. The length of the CDR3 is 13 residues. In nucleotides, the CDR3 is TGCGCCAGCAGCGCCGGGACTTACTACGAGCAGTACTTC. Its protein is CASSAGTYYEQYF.

The V gene is TRBV6-6, the J gene TRBJ1-1; D not resolved. CDR3 length equals 12 residues. Germline V CDR1 and CDR2: MNHNY, SVGAGI (reference sequence). V was trimmed by 2 bases and J by 4 bases, leaving 5 bases between them. The CDR3 DNA is TGTGCCAGCAGTTACGAGGGCACTGAAGCTTTCTTT. Protein product: CASSYEGTEAFF.

The chain joins TRBV9 to TRBJ2-7; possibly TRBD1 for D (5 bases). CDR1 and CDR2 from the germline V gene are SGDLS and YYNGEE. V lost 5 bases to trimming and J lost 1 base, with 13 bases between them. The CDR3 has 14 residues. As DNA, the CDR3 is TGTGCCAGCAGACCCTCCGACAGATCCTACGAGCAGTACTTC. Amino acid sequence: CASRPSDRSYEQYF. The variable domain in full, completed from reference TRBV9 and TRBJ2-7, reads DSGVTQTPKHLITATGQRVTLRCSPRSGDLSVYWYQQSLDQGLQFLIQYYNGEERAKGNILERFSAQQFPDLHSELNLSSLELGDSALYFCASRPSDRSYEQYFGPGTRLTVT.

V and J are TRBV7-2 and TRBJ2-7; 7 nucleotides align to TRBD1. The junction had 4 bases not matched to a gene; V was cut back by 2 bases and J by 3 bases. CDR3 length equals 14 residues. The germline gives CDR1 SGHTA, CDR2 FQGNSA. The CDR3 protein is CASSLTGEGYEQYF. The CDR3 DNA reads TGTGCCAGCAGCTTAACAGGGGAAGGCTACGAGCAGTACTTC.

This rearrangement joins TRBV7-9 to TRBJ1-2, with 9 bases identical to TRBD1. Germline values: CDR1 SEHNR, CDR2 FQNEAQ (reference sequence). The ends lost 4 bases at V and 6 bases at J; junction bases unmatched: 18. The length of the CDR3 is 18 residues. The DNA of the CDR3 is TGTGCCAGCAGCTCCCTTTTGCACGGACGACGACAGGGGGATGGCTACACCTTC. Protein sequence: CASSSLLHGRRQGDGYTF.

The V and J genes are TRBV28 and TRBJ1-1; tentatively, D is TRBD1 (6 bases). The CDR3 is 15 amino acids. The ends were cut back, 2 bases at V and 1 base at J, with 11 bases in the middle. Germline V CDR1 and CDR2: MDHEN, SYDVKM. The CDR3 here is CASSLRKTGNTEAFF. The CDR3 DNA reads as TGTGCCAGCAGTTTACGGAAGACAGGGAACACTGAAGCTTTCTTT.